Below, 14 T cell receptor beta chains from the same sample are listed, as sequenced in a study of identical twins. TCRdb passed the 5' RACE reads through MiXCR, listing each CDR3 protein once. The sample holds under 250,000 distinct CDR3 sequences, less than 8% seen once. These data were likewise used in another study, on yellow fever vaccine responses in identical twins.

The source material was memory (CD45RO+) T cells sorted from blood. The receptors derive from a woman aged 18-30 years in good health.

This clonotype is deemed medium-sized. V gene TRBV6-5 combines with J gene TRBJ1-4; D gene uncertain. The CDR3 covers 15 residues. Germline CDR1 reads MNHEY; CDR2 reads SVGAGI. Trimming removed 6 bases at V and 0 bases at J, with 11 bases between. CDR3 bases: TGTGCCAGCAGAGTAGATAAAGCAACTAATGAAAAACTGTTTTTT. Its protein product is CASRVDKATNEKLFF.

This clonotype appeared many times. The rearrangement joins TRBV4-3 to TRBJ2-2; no definite D call. Trimming took off 0 bases at V and 5 bases at J, with 13 bases between the two ends. The CDR3 consists of 16 residues. Per the germline V gene, CDR1 is LGHNA and CDR2 is YSLEER. The CDR3 bases are TGCGCCAGCAGCCAAGATCTGACACTTGGAACCGGGGAGCTGTTTTTT. Translated, it gives CASSQDLTLGTGELFF.

V is TRBV20-1 and J is TRBJ1-4; D unresolved. CDR3 length: 13 amino acids. The germline V gene encodes CDR1 DFQATT and CDR2 SNEGSKA (reference sequence). V gave up 3 bases and J gave up 3 bases, with 8 bases separating them. The chain's CDR3 is CSASLSSNEKLFF. The CDR3 DNA follows: TGCAGTGCTAGTCTCAGTTCTAATGAAAAACTGTTTTTT.

The V and J genes are TRBV6-5 and TRBJ2-7, with 12 bases lining up with TRBD1. The germline V gene encodes CDR1 MNHEY and CDR2 SVGAGI. Losses at the gene ends were 1 base for V and 5 bases for J; bases not matched to a gene: 6. The CDR3 runs 16 residues. The CDR3 spells CASSYYRDRGPDEQYF. In DNA, the CDR3 is TGTGCCAGCAGTTACTACCGGGACAGGGGGCCAGACGAGCAGTACTTC.

This clonotype came up many times. This rearrangement joins TRBV28 to TRBJ2-7; D might be TRBD2 (5 bases). Germline V CDR1 and CDR2: MDHEN, SYDVKM. With 6 bases removed from V and 4 bases from J, the gap between germline ends came to 10 bases. The CDR3 has 12 amino acids. The CDR3 sequence: CASSPRGYEQYF. The CDR3 DNA reads TGTGCCAGCAGCCCCCGGGGATACGAGCAGTACTTC. Full variable domain (remainder filled in from reference TRBV28 and TRBJ2-7): DVKVTQSSRYLVKRTGEKVFLECVQDMDHENMFWYRQDPGLGLRLIYFSYDVKMKEKGDIPEGYSVSREKKERFSLILESASTNQTSMYLCASSPRGYEQYFGPGTRLTVT.

This sequence joins TRBV20-1 and TRBJ1-6; D is perhaps TRBD1 (5 bases). Germline CDR1 DFQATT, CDR2 SNEGSKA (reference sequence). Trimming removed 6 bases at V and 0 bases at J, with 18 bases between. The CDR3 totals 17 residues. This CDR3 is CSANPRGASSYNSPLHF. In DNA, the CDR3 is TGCAGTGCGAATCCGAGGGGAGCGAGCTCCTATAATTCACCCCTCCACTTT.

In this sample, this clonotype turned up many times. V gene TRBV20-1 combines with J gene TRBJ2-5; D is uncertain. Trimming took 6 bases from V and 5 from J, leaving 10 bases between them. The CDR3 has 11 residues. CDR1 is DFQATT, CDR2 SNEGSKA, per germline (reference sequence). The CDR3 DNA reads as TGCAGTGCAGGCCTCGGGGAGACCCAGTACTTC. Its translation: CSAGLGETQYF.

The J gene is TRBJ1-6, the V gene TRBV5-1, with 7 bases identical to TRBD1. V lost 1 base to trimming and J lost 8 bases; unmatched junction nucleotides: 9. Germline loops: CDR1 SGHRS, CDR2 YFSETQ. This CDR3 is built from 16 residues. DNA for the CDR3: TGCGCCAGCAGCTTGACGGACAGGCATCGGGATTCACCCCTCCACTTT. Translation: CASSLTDRHRDSPLHF. Full variable domain (missing parts from reference TRBV5-1 and TRBJ1-6): KAGVTQTPRYLIKTRGQQVTLSCSPISGHRSVSWYQQTPGQGLQFLFEYFSETQRNKGNFPGRFSGRQFSNSRSEMNVSTLELGDSALYLCASSLTDRHRDSPLHFGNGTRLTVT.

The sample holds a few counts of this clonotype. The V and J genes are TRBV28 and TRBJ2-7, with 9 nucleotides matching TRBD1. The length of the CDR3 is 12 residues. Unmatched junction bases numbered 4, after V lost 9 bases and J lost 4 bases. CDR1 is MDHEN, CDR2 SYDVKM, per germline. The CDR3 region is CASWDREYEQYF. CDR3 coding DNA: TGTGCCAGTTGGGACAGGGAATACGAGCAGTACTTC.

This clonotype turned up a few times. This sequence joins TRBV6-1 and TRBJ1-2; 7 nucleotides align to TRBD1. The CDR3 extends over 13 amino acids. CDR1 and CDR2 (germline): MNHNS, SASEGT. V dropped 6 bases and J dropped 6; count of bases not matched to a gene: 7. CDR3: CASRGTVRDGYTF. CDR3 sequence (DNA): TGTGCCAGCAGGGGGACAGTGAGAGATGGCTACACCTTC.

The chain joins TRBV20-1 to TRBJ1-5; 7 bases line up with TRBD1. Germline trimming cut 5 bases from V and 3 bases from J; bases unmatched to any gene: 7. The CDR3 runs to 14 residues. Germline values: CDR1 DFQATT, CDR2 SNEGSKA (reference sequence). Here the CDR3 DNA reads TGCAGTGCTGGGTCGGACAGGATCAATCAGCCCCAGCATTTT. Translation: CSAGSDRINQPQHF.

This clonotype has more than one count but fewer than ten. The V call is TRBV15, the J call TRBJ2-4; D is perhaps TRBD1 (5 bases). The CDR3 has 15 residues. Germline V CDR1 and CDR2: LNHNV, YYDKDF (reference sequence). The ends were cut back, 8 bases at V and 6 bases at J, with 20 bases in the middle. The CDR3 DNA sequence: TGTGCCACCTCACTCTTCAGGGATGGCCGAAACATTCAGTACTTC. Its protein is CATSLFRDGRNIQYF.

This clonotype was found a few times. V usage is TRBV12-3 or TRBV12-4 and J usage is TRBJ1-5; weak D call: TRBD1 (6 bases). The V end was cut by 6 bases, the J end by 8 bases, with 14 bases between. This CDR3 spans 13 amino acids. CDR3 nucleotide sequence: TGTGCCAGCAGGACAGGCACTTTTGAGCCCCAGCATTTT. Translated, it gives CASRTGTFEPQHF.

The sample holds a few counts of this clonotype. The chain recombines TRBV7-9 with TRBJ2-1; D is unclear. The CDR3 is made up of 14 amino acids. V was shortened by 10 bases and J by 1 base, with 14 bases between the two germline ends. From germline, CDR1 is SEHNR and CDR2 FQNEAQ (reference sequence). The CDR3 protein is CATDLAVSYNEQFF. The CDR3, as DNA: TGTGCCACCGACCTTGCGGTTTCCTACAATGAGCAGTTCTTC.